The 29 T cell receptor beta chains below were found in one sample sequenced in a study of blood T cell repertoires in COVID-19. The data were produced by immunoSEQ multiplex PCR, yet TCRdb's version contains in-frame clones alone and is incomplete. The sample yields 53,000 or so clones, around 90% seen once. The sequenced sample consisted of peripheral blood. The receptors originated from a man older than 75 with acute or convalescent COVID-19.

The J gene is TRBJ2-2, the V gene TRBV11-2; 12 bases map to TRBD2. The CDR3 runs 16 residues. The trim removed 1 base at V and 6 bases at J, leaving 3 bases unmatched. The V gene's germline CDR1 is SGHAT and CDR2 FQNNGV. The chain's CDR3 is CASSLGLAGDPGELFF. CDR3 coding DNA: TGTGCCAGCAGCTTAGGACTAGCGGGGGATCCCGGGGAGCTGTTTTTT. The variable domain in full, with the rest retrieved from reference TRBV11-2 and TRBJ2-2, is EAGVAQSPRYKIIEKRQSVAFWCNPISGHATLYWYQQILGQGPKLLIQFQNNGVVDDSQLPKDRFSAERLKGVDSTLKIQPAKLEDSAVYLCASSLGLAGDPGELFFGEGSRLTVL.

The chain carries TRBV5-4 and TRBJ1-2, with TRBD1 matching over 10 bases. V dropped 0 bases and J dropped 5; count of bases not matched to a gene: 10. The CDR3 consists of 17 residues. CDR1 SGHNT and CDR2 YYREEE come from the germline V gene (reference sequence). This chain's CDR3 is CASSLAPTGGSLYGYTF. The CDR3 DNA sequence: TGTGCCAGCAGCTTGGCCCCGACAGGGGGCAGTTTATATGGCTACACCTTC.

The chain is built from TRBV5-5 and TRBJ1-6, with D unresolved. This CDR3 comprises 16 residues. CDR1 is SGHKS and CDR2 is YYEKEE in the germline V gene (reference sequence). V lost 2 bases and J 7 bases, leaving 16 bases between the germline ends. The CDR3 sequence: CASSFSGFLLNSPLHF. The CDR3 DNA is TGTGCCAGCAGCTTCAGCGGTTTCCTCCTGAATTCACCCCTCCACTTT. The full variable domain, with the rest looked up from reference TRBV5-5 and TRBJ1-6, is DAGVTQSPTHLIKTRGQQVTLRCSPISGHKSVSWYQQVLGQGPQFIFQYYEKEERGRGNFPDRFSARQFPNYSSELNVNALLLGDSALYLCASSFSGFLLNSPLHFGNGTRLTVT.

A single count supports this clone. The chain recombines TRBV5-8 with TRBJ1-5; 9 bases map to TRBD1. The germline V gene encodes CDR1 SGHTS and CDR2 YDEGEE. The CDR3 length is 15 residues. The V segment lost 4 bases and the J segment 6 bases; nucleotides outside the gene matches: 8. The CDR3 DNA sequence: TGTGCCAGCAGCAGGGGACAGGGTGGAGGTCAGCCCCAGCATTTT. It translates to CASSRGQGGGQPQHF.

CDR3 residues: CASSRTGGKEKLFF. The CDR3 bases are TGTGCCAGCAGCAGGACAGGGGGCAAGGAAAAACTGTTTTTT. The chain recombines TRBV5-5 with TRBJ1-4; TRBD1 agrees at 11 bases. With V trimmed by 4 bases and J by 8 bases, 4 bases remained unmatched. The CDR3 totals 14 residues. CDR1 and CDR2 from the germline V gene are SGHKS and YYEKEE (reference sequence).

This chain uses TRBV11-2 with TRBJ2-1, with a possible D match to TRBD1 (6 bases). The CDR3 runs 14 residues. Germline V lookup: CDR1 SGHAT, CDR2 FQNNGV. The V gene lost 1 base and the J gene lost 4 bases, with 8 bases spanning the gap. The CDR3 protein is CASSLAGAYNEQFF. The DNA of the CDR3 is TGTGCCAGCAGCTTAGCAGGGGCGTACAATGAGCAGTTCTTC.

The chain joins TRBV7-9 to TRBJ2-7; 11 bases agree with TRBD2. The ends lost 2 bases at V and 2 bases at J; junction bases unmatched: 5. The V gene's germline CDR1 is SEHNR and CDR2 FQNEAQ (reference sequence). This CDR3 has 16 amino acids. The CDR3 nucleotides are TGTGCCAGCAGCTTACCCACTAGCGGGGGACCCTACGAGCAGTACTTC. Encoded protein: CASSLPTSGGPYEQYF.

V gene TRBV7-2 combines with J gene TRBJ1-3; no clear D gene. V shed 1 base and J shed 0 bases, with 4 bases lying between them. Looked up from germline, CDR1 is SGHTA and CDR2 is FQGNSA. This CDR3 has 14 residues. In nucleotides, the CDR3 is TGTGCCAGCAGCTTAGGGGCCTCTGGAAACACCATATATTTT. Amino acids: CASSLGASGNTIYF. The whole variable domain, filled in from reference TRBV7-2 and TRBJ1-3, reads GAGVSQSPSNKVTEKGKDVELRCDPISGHTALYWYRQSLGQGLEFLIYFQGNSAPDKSGLPSDRFSAERTGGSVSTLTIQRTQQEDSAVYLCASSLGASGNTIYFGEGSWLTVV.

The chain has TRBV6-4 and TRBJ2-3; D might be TRBD1 (6 bases). V was trimmed by 4 bases and J by 3 bases, leaving 20 bases between them. Germline assignment: CDR1 MRHNA and CDR2 SNTAGT. This CDR3 region has 17 residues. This chain's CDR3 is CASSVHPGQGSTDTQYF. CDR3 nucleotide sequence: TGTGCCAGCAGTGTACACCCTGGGCAGGGGAGTACAGATACGCAGTATTTT.

This chain connects TRBV7-9 to TRBJ1-5; D gene uncertain. With 4 bases removed from V and 6 bases from J, the gap between germline ends came to 10 bases. Germline V gene sequence: CDR1 SEHNR, CDR2 FQNEAQ (reference sequence). This CDR3 is built from 13 residues. The CDR3 reads CASSSGLVQPQHF. DNA of the CDR3: TGTGCCAGCAGCTCAGGCTTGGTTCAGCCCCAGCATTTT. Using reference TRBV7-9 and TRBJ1-5 for the parts outside the CDR3, the full variable domain is DTGVSQNPRHKITKRGQNVTFRCDPISEHNRLYWYRQTLGQGPEFLTYFQNEAQLEKSRLLSDRFSAERPKGSFSTLEIQRTEQGDSAMYLCASSSGLVQPQHFGDGTRLSIL.

This chain uses TRBV25-1 with TRBJ2-7; the match to TRBD1 covers 7 bases. J lost 2 bases, V lost 6 bases, and 4 bases had no gene match. Germline V gene sequence: CDR1 MGHDK, CDR2 SYGVNS. The CDR3 contains 13 residues. CDR3 sequence reads: CASSPTGTYEQYF. The CDR3 DNA is TGTGCCAGCAGCCCGACAGGGACCTACGAGCAGTACTTC.

The chain employs TRBV4-1 and TRBJ2-3; D ambiguous. The CDR3 length is 12 residues. With 1 base removed from V and 6 bases from J, the gap between germline ends came to 5 bases. Germline values: CDR1 MGHRA, CDR2 YSYEKL. CDR3 DNA: TGCGCCAGCAGCCAAGCTAGGGATACGCAGTATTTT. Protein: CASSQARDTQYF.

The chain joins TRBV29-1 to TRBJ2-4; D not certain. There are 16 residues in the CDR3. Germline V CDR1 and CDR2: SQVTM, ANQGSEA. Trimming left V 5 bases short and J 1 base short, with 18 bases between. CDR3 region: CSVFLLVRGAKNIQYF. The CDR3 DNA sequence: TGCAGCGTTTTCCTCCTGGTCCGAGGTGCCAAAAACATTCAGTACTTC.

The chain is built from TRBV6-5 and TRBJ1-2, with 7 nucleotides matching TRBD1. Germline V CDR1 and CDR2: MNHEY, SVGAGI. Unmatched junction bases numbered 3, after V lost 6 bases and J lost 2 bases. The CDR3 sequence is 13 residues long. CDR3 coding DNA: TGTGCCAGCAGAGACAGGGAGAACTATGGCTACACCTTC. It yields the protein CASRDRENYGYTF.

With respect to this clone: At one of its ends the junction is not consistent with the germline gene, which may arise from a read error. The chain employs TRBV12-3 or TRBV12-4 and TRBJ2-7, with a possible D match to TRBD1 (5 bases). The CDR3 consists of 11 residues. In DNA, the CDR3 is TGTGCCAGCAGTTTAGCGGGCAGGGCTAGCTTC. Translation: CASSLAGRASF.

This clone appeared a few times. The J gene is TRBJ1-5, the V gene TRBV2; D is uncertain. CDR1 SNHLY and CDR2 FYNNEI come from the germline V gene. Trimming removed 8 bases at V and 3 bases at J, with 11 bases between. The CDR3 is 13 amino acids. The CDR3 loop is CASGKDSNQPQHF. CDR3 bases: TGTGCCAGCGGGAAGGACTCCAATCAGCCCCAGCATTTT.

A word on this clone: The same CDR3 arises from other DNA sequences in this sample as well. V is TRBV29-1 and J is TRBJ1-1, with TRBD1 matching 10 bases. This CDR3 is 13 amino acids long. V lost 6 bases to trimming and J lost 3 bases; unmatched junction nucleotides: 4. Germline V gene data show CDR1 as SQVTM and CDR2 as ANQGSEA. CDR3 coding DNA: TGCAGCGTCGACAGGGGGCCGGACACTGAAGCTTTCTTT. Amino acids: CSVDRGPDTEAFF. Filled out from reference TRBV29-1 and TRBJ1-1, the complete variable domain reads SAVISQKPSRDICQRGTSLTIQCQVDSQVTMMFWYRQQPGQSLTLIATANQGSEATYESGFVIDKFPISRPNLTFSTLTVSNMSPEDSSIYLCSVDRGPDTEAFFGQGTRLTVV.

A word on this clone: The junction departs from germline at one end; a sequencing error may be responsible. The rearrangement uses TRBV5-5 and TRBJ2-1; D call uncertain. The CDR3 contains 17 residues. The germline V gene has CDR1 SGHKS and CDR2 YYEKEE (reference sequence). CDR3 amino acids: CASSLMTTGPSNNEQFF. The CDR3, as DNA: TGTGCCAGCAGCTTGATGACAACCGGCCCCTCCAACAATGAGCAGTTCTTC.

The J gene is TRBJ1-4, the V gene TRBV9, with D perhaps TRBD1 (5 bases). Between the trimmed V and J ends, which lost 0 bases and 7 bases, there was a span of 7 bases. There are 13 residues in the CDR3. The germline V gene encodes CDR1 SGDLS and CDR2 YYNGEE. In DNA, the CDR3 is TGTGCCAGCAGCGTAGCCGACAGTGAAAAACTGTTTTTT. This translates into CASSVADSEKLFF.

The chain uses TRBV19 and TRBJ1-2, with D possibly TRBD1 on 5 matching bases. The CDR3 contains 12 residues. CDR1 is LNHDA, CDR2 SQIVND, per germline (reference sequence). Trimming removed 11 bases from V and 8 bases from J, with 18 bases in between. The CDR3 sequence: CASSLGGIGYTF. The CDR3, as DNA: TGTGCCTCCTCATTGGGGGGAATAGGCTACACCTTC.

This sequence joins TRBV7-8 and TRBJ2-5; TRBD1 agrees at 10 bases. V shed 0 bases and J 4 bases; nucleotides not matched to a gene: 2. CDR1 is SGHVS and CDR2 is FQNEAQ in the germline V gene. The CDR3 spans 15 residues. In DNA form, the CDR3 reads TGTGCCAGCAGCTTAGCGACAGGGGGCGCAGAGACCCAGTACTTC. This translates into CASSLATGGAETQYF. Combining the CDR3 with reference TRBV7-8 and TRBJ2-5 gives the whole variable domain GAGVSQSPRYKVAKRGQDVALRCDPISGHVSLFWYQQALGQGPEFLTYFQNEAQLDKSGLPSDRFFAERPEGSVSTLKIQRTQQEDSAVYLCASSLATGGAETQYFGPGTRLLVL.

The chain carries TRBV13 and TRBJ2-2; D gene unclear. The germline CDR1 and CDR2 sequences are PRHDT and FYEKMQ (reference sequence). The ends were cut back, 3 bases at V and 5 bases at J, with 10 bases in the middle. The CDR3 runs 14 residues. For the CDR3, the DNA is TGTGCCAGCAGCTTCCGGCGGAATACCGGGGAGCTGTTTTTT. This gives the protein CASSFRRNTGELFF.

The chain has TRBV18 and TRBJ2-1; 9 bases line up with TRBD1. Germline V gives CDR1 KGHSH, CDR2 LQKENI. The CDR3 loop spans 15 amino acids. The V and J ends lost 5 bases and 7 bases, in that order; junction bases with no gene match: 9. The CDR3 region is CASSASGTGWNEQFF. In DNA form, the CDR3 reads TGTGCCAGCTCAGCATCCGGGACAGGGTGGAATGAGCAGTTCTTC.

V gene TRBV29-1 combines with J gene TRBJ2-7; D perhaps matches TRBD1 (6 bases). CDR3 length: 13 amino acids. Germline lookup yields CDR1 SQVTM and CDR2 ANQGSEA. Trimming removed 5 bases at V and 0 bases at J, with 11 bases between. CDR3 sequence (DNA): TGCAGCGTTTGGGACAAGAGCTCCTACGAGCAGTACTTC. As protein: CSVWDKSSYEQYF.

The chain couples TRBV18 to TRBJ1-6, with no clear D. Trimming left V 2 bases short and J 11 bases short, with 10 bases between. CDR3 length: 13 amino acids. Germline V CDR1 and CDR2: KGHSH, LQKENI. This CDR3 is CASSPGPLTPLHF. Here the CDR3 DNA reads TGTGCCAGCTCACCAGGGCCCCTTACACCCCTCCACTTT.

This chain joins TRBV5-1 and TRBJ2-3; the D gene is possibly TRBD1 (6 bases). Germline V gene data show CDR1 as SGHRS and CDR2 as YFSETQ. The CDR3 loop spans 15 amino acids. Trimming pared 1 base from V and 0 bases from J, leaving 9 bases between. The CDR3 nucleotides are TGCGCCAGCAGCTTGCTCAGGGGTAGCACAGATACGCAGTATTTT. It codes for CASSLLRGSTDTQYF.

The chain uses TRBV19 and TRBJ2-2, with TRBD2 identical over 7 bases. V gave up 6 bases and J gave up 2 bases; unmatched junction bases: 9. CDR1 and CDR2 from the germline V gene are LNHDA and SQIVND (reference sequence). The CDR3 length is 16 residues. The CDR3 DNA sequence: TGTGCCAGTAGCCCCACTAGCGTCGGTAACACCGGGGAGCTGTTTTTT. Translating gives CASSPTSVGNTGELFF. Combining the CDR3 with reference TRBV19 and TRBJ2-2 gives the whole variable domain DGGITQSPKYLFRKEGQNVTLSCEQNLNHDAMYWYRQDPGQGLRLIYYSQIVNDFQKGDIAEGYSVSREKKESFPLTVTSAQKNPTAFYLCASSPTSVGNTGELFFGEGSRLTVL.

The rearrangement links TRBV5-1 to TRBJ2-7; tentative D call: TRBD2 (5 bases). CDR3 length equals 13 residues. The germline V gene has CDR1 SGHRS and CDR2 YFSETQ. V lost 1 base, J lost 3 bases, and 8 bases lay in between. The CDR3 DNA sequence: TGCGCCAGCAGCTTGAGCGGAAACTACGAGCAGTACTTC. Translation: CASSLSGNYEQYF.

The chain employs TRBV2 and TRBJ2-2; D may be TRBD2 (5 bases). From germline, CDR1 is SNHLY and CDR2 FYNNEI. The CDR3 runs 15 residues. V lost 5 bases to trimming and J lost 2 bases, with 12 bases between them. In DNA, the CDR3 is TGTGCCAGCAGTTCCCGGGAACCTAACACCGGGGAGCTGTTTTTT. Amino acid sequence: CASSSREPNTGELFF.